The rows below give T cell receptor beta chains drawn from one sample of a study of Ad26.COV2.S vaccination and SARS-CoV-2 variants. The method was immunoSEQ multiplex PCR; TCRdb's version includes in-frame clones alone and lacks a portion of them. The sample has around 400,000 clones, around 82% seen once. This sample comprised peripheral blood, obtained in a trial of Ad26.COV2.S vaccine versus placebo. The receptors were sampled from a person between 18 and 59 years old who received the Ad26.COV2.S COVID-19 vaccine or a placebo. Both conserved end residues are part of each CDR3. Only some rows state a clone size, as once, few, many or a class for expanded clones.

abundance: NA; j_gene: TRBJ2-3; v_gene: TRBV20-1; CDR3aa: CSLHKGGMYF
abundance: NA; j_gene: TRBJ2-3; v_gene: TRBV12-5; CDR3aa: CASGFTPQDTQYF
abundance: few; j_gene: TRBJ2-5; v_gene: TRBV7-9; CDR3aa: CASSFLETQYF
abundance: NA; j_gene: TRBJ1-1; v_gene: TRBV18; CDR3aa: CASSQQGMNTEAFF
abundance: NA; j_gene: TRBJ2-5; v_gene: TRBV7-6; CDR3aa: CASSNAGTSGMGQETQYF
abundance: once; j_gene: TRBJ2-2; v_gene: TRBV7-9; CDR3aa: CASSRQGAGGELFF
abundance: once; j_gene: TRBJ2-2; v_gene: TRBV11-2; CDR3aa: CASSLGHYRGLREAGELFF
abundance: NA; j_gene: TRBJ2-7; v_gene: TRBV28; CDR3aa: CASSSNPYEQYF
abundance: once; j_gene: TRBJ1-3; v_gene: TRBV4-3; CDR3aa: CASSPPQARNTIYF
abundance: NA; j_gene: TRBJ2-3; v_gene: TRBV11-2; CDR3aa: CASSPPWREKADTQYF
abundance: NA; j_gene: TRBJ2-7; v_gene: TRBV5-1; CDR3aa: CASSPGIAGNEQYF
abundance: NA; j_gene: TRBJ1-5; v_gene: TRBV19; CDR3aa: CASSTPIVRGRRDQPQHF
abundance: NA; j_gene: TRBJ2-3; v_gene: TRBV7-3; CDR3aa: CASSLGGAGPDTQYF
abundance: NA; j_gene: TRBJ2-2; v_gene: TRBV12-3/TRBV12-4; CDR3aa: CASSLGRGELFF
abundance: once; j_gene: TRBJ1-2; v_gene: TRBV3-1/TRBV3-2; CDR3aa: CASSQDRAGDYGYTF
abundance: NA; j_gene: TRBJ2-1; v_gene: TRBV7-2; CDR3aa: CASSAPLLAGYYNEQFF
abundance: NA; j_gene: TRBJ2-3; v_gene: TRBV19; CDR3aa: CASSYRVGIGTQYF
abundance: NA; j_gene: TRBJ2-3; v_gene: TRBV5-1; CDR3aa: CASSWGTSGGFTDTQYF
abundance: NA; j_gene: TRBJ2-1; v_gene: TRBV9; CDR3aa: CASSLSGSSYNEQFF
abundance: NA; j_gene: TRBJ1-3; v_gene: TRBV19; CDR3aa: CASSDRGHGNTIYF
abundance: NA; j_gene: TRBJ2-7; v_gene: TRBV5-1; CDR3aa: CASSLVAAYEQYF
abundance: NA; j_gene: TRBJ1-2; v_gene: TRBV19; CDR3aa: CASSNSRDRVDYTF
abundance: few; j_gene: TRBJ1-6; v_gene: TRBV4-3; CDR3aa: CASSQDFSSSPLHF
abundance: NA; j_gene: TRBJ2-2; v_gene: TRBV5-1; CDR3aa: CASSFGSGNTGELFF
abundance: NA; j_gene: TRBJ1-1; v_gene: TRBV5-1; CDR3aa: CASSPEGQGEGAFF
abundance: NA; j_gene: TRBJ1-2; v_gene: TRBV28; CDR3aa: CASSPPGTGAGTF
abundance: NA; j_gene: TRBJ1-2; v_gene: TRBV19; CDR3aa: CASTPPGARGYGYTF
abundance: NA; j_gene: TRBJ1-1; v_gene: TRBV25-1; CDR3aa: CASSGVGPNTEAFF
abundance: NA; j_gene: TRBJ1-6; v_gene: TRBV13; CDR3aa: CASSLSPTSPLHF
abundance: NA; j_gene: TRBJ2-3; v_gene: TRBV6-1; CDR3aa: CASSDPGARTQYF
abundance: NA; j_gene: TRBJ1-2; v_gene: TRBV19; CDR3aa: CASSTTGGRTYGYTF
abundance: NA; j_gene: TRBJ1-6; v_gene: TRBV27; CDR3aa: CASKSGGTHNSPLHF
abundance: NA; j_gene: TRBJ1-1; v_gene: TRBV6-6; CDR3aa: CASSFGQGTEAFF
abundance: NA; j_gene: TRBJ1-1; v_gene: TRBV7-9; CDR3aa: CASSLGQGDTEAFF
abundance: NA; j_gene: TRBJ1-5; v_gene: TRBV10-3; CDR3aa: CAISGDIGQPQHF